Below are 31 T cell receptor beta chains sequenced from a single sample in a study of regulatory T cells in long-lasting Graves disease (dated by TCRdb to about 2021). What this sample's time point label stands for: persistent/refractory GD, antithyroid drugs over 5 years with positive TRAb. RNA was extracted from PBMCs in TRIzol for both TCR sequencing and RNA sequencing. To prepare the library, multiplex PCR was applied. The run used an Illumina HiSeq 4000. To build TCR beta libraries, CDR3 regions were amplified by Arm-PCR using iRepertoire HTBI primers. TCRdb handled the public reads itself, with Q25 trimming in fastp and clone calling in MiXCR, and kept productive beta chains. Here each entry gathers all rows of one CDR3 protein and keeps the most common genes and DNA. Here the sample has roughly 500,000 distinct CDR3 sequences; 20% occur a single time. The ten largest clones capture roughly 8% of the sample.

Here the sequenced sample was peripheral blood mononuclear cells (PBMCs), taken when the disease was refractory, from a patient treated with antithyroid drugs. The receptors stem from a female donor with Graves disease.

The CDR3 DNA sequence: TGCAGTGCTCAACAGGGGCTGGGAGAGACCCAGTACTTC. Translation gives CSAQQGLGETQYF. The rearrangement links TRBV20-1 to TRBJ2-5; 7 positions match TRBD1. Germline V CDR1 and CDR2: DFQATT, SNEGSKA (reference sequence). The CDR3 extends over 13 amino acids. V lost 5 bases and J lost 4; bases outside the gene matches: 7.

This clonotype occurred a few times. The chain joins TRBV7-9 to TRBJ2-5; D uncertain. The CDR3 spans 15 residues. The V and J ends lost 5 bases and 2 bases respectively, with 15 bases between them. The germline V gene encodes CDR1 SEHNR and CDR2 FQNEAQ (reference sequence). The CDR3 bases are TGTGCCAGCAGCCCACCTCTCGTCAGGCAAGAGACCCAGTACTTC. It is translated as CASSPPLVRQETQYF.

This clonotype was counted between two and nine times. The chain couples TRBV28 to TRBJ2-1, with TRBD2 as a possible D gene (6 bases). Germline-derived CDR1 and CDR2 are MDHEN and SYDVKM. There are 16 residues in the CDR3. Trimming removed 7 bases at V and 8 bases at J, with 24 bases between. DNA of the CDR3: TGTGCCAGCACCCCGGACTATCTCACCCTCCCGGATGAGCAGTTCTTC. As protein: CASTPDYLTLPDEQFF. Combining the CDR3 with reference TRBV28 and TRBJ2-1 gives the whole variable domain DVKVTQSSRYLVKRTGEKVFLECVQDMDHENMFWYRQDPGLGLRLIYFSYDVKMKEKGDIPEGYSVSREKKERFSLILESASTNQTSMYLCASTPDYLTLPDEQFFGPGTRLTVL.

As regards this clonotype: A read error may produce the germline difference seen at one junction end. The CDR3 DNA reads TGTGCCAGCAGTTCAACAGACTACGGGCAGTACTTC. The encoded protein is CASSSTDYGQYF. This chain links TRBV28 with TRBJ2-7; D is possibly TRBD2 (5 bases). CDR1 and CDR2 from the germline V gene are MDHEN and SYDVKM. The CDR3 extends over 12 amino acids.

Many counts were recorded for this clonotype. The J gene is TRBJ1-2, the V gene TRBV9; TRBD1 is a possible D gene (6 bases). This CDR3 is built from 13 residues. V was pared by 0 bases and J by 6 bases, with 9 bases between. CDR1 and CDR2 from the germline V gene are SGDLS and YYNGEE. The CDR3 DNA sequence: TGTGCCAGCAGCGTAGAGAGGGGGAATGGCTACACCTTC. Its translation: CASSVERGNGYTF. The full variable domain, with the rest looked up from reference TRBV9 and TRBJ1-2, is DSGVTQTPKHLITATGQRVTLRCSPRSGDLSVYWYQQSLDQGLQFLIQYYNGEERAKGNILERFSAQQFPDLHSELNLSSLELGDSALYFCASSVERGNGYTFGSGTRLTVV.

J is TRBJ2-5 and V is TRBV19, with 10 bases aligning to TRBD2. This CDR3 spans 12 amino acids. Germline lookup yields CDR1 LNHDA and CDR2 SQIVND (reference sequence). V lost 10 bases and J lost 4; bases outside the gene matches: 3. The CDR3 region is CATSGSVETQYF. CDR3 DNA sequence: TGTGCCACTAGCGGGAGTGTAGAGACCCAGTACTTC.

This clonotype was recorded many times. V gene TRBV12-3 or TRBV12-4 combines with J gene TRBJ1-5, with D perhaps TRBD1 (6 bases). CDR3 length: 14 residues. V lost 8 bases and J 1 base, leaving 12 bases between the germline ends. The CDR3 DNA reads as TGTGCCAGCCAAGGGGGATGGAGCAATCAGCCCCAGCATTTT. Its protein product is CASQGGWSNQPQHF.

The chain has TRBV12-3 or TRBV12-4 and TRBJ2-3, with a weak D call TRBD1 (5 bases). The V and J ends lost 3 bases and 5 bases respectively, with 12 bases between them. This CDR3 comprises 14 residues. For the CDR3, the DNA is TGTGCCAGCAGTTTCCCCAGGGATGAAGATACGCAGTATTTT. It translates to CASSFPRDEDTQYF.

This clonotype has a count of ten or more. J is TRBJ1-6 and V is TRBV6-5; 8 bases map to TRBD1. This CDR3 comprises 16 residues. After removal of 0 bases from V and 8 bases from J, the junction contained 6 bases not matched to a gene. CDR1 MNHEY and CDR2 SVGAGI come from the germline V gene. The CDR3 sequence is CASSYSSGTGDSPLHF. The CDR3 DNA reads as TGTGCCAGCAGTTACTCGAGCGGGACAGGAGATTCACCCCTCCACTTT.

This clonotype was seen many times. V usage is TRBV6-2 or TRBV6-3 and J usage is TRBJ2-7; 7 bases map to TRBD2. From germline, CDR1 is MNHEY and CDR2 SVGEGT. The CDR3 spans 17 residues. The J segment lost 0 bases and the V segment lost 2 bases, leaving 10 bases of the junction unmatched. CDR3 DNA: TGTGCCAGCAGTTACATCAGCCTTAGCGGGTTCTCCTACGAGCAGTACTTC. This gives the protein CASSYISLSGFSYEQYF.

The rearrangement joins TRBV29-1 to TRBJ1-2, with D maybe TRBD1 (5 bases). CDR1 and CDR2 from the germline V gene are SQVTM and ANQGSEA. This CDR3 has 11 residues. Trimming stripped 3 bases from V and 7 bases from J, with 9 bases between. The CDR3 DNA is TGCAGCGTTGAGGGGGTCGGTGGCTACACCTTC. It translates to CSVEGVGGYTF.

This clonotype appeared many times. A single base separates this from a much larger clone, so it may be a read error. The chain joins TRBV2 to TRBJ2-5, with D possibly matching TRBD1 (6 bases). CDR1 is SNHLY, CDR2 FYNNEI, per germline. The CDR3 is made up of 13 amino acids. The V end was cut by 9 bases, the J end by 4 bases, with 15 bases between. The CDR3 is CASDRTEPETQYF. Here the CDR3 DNA reads TGTGCCAGTGATAGGACAGAGCCAGAGACCCAGTACTTC.

There are many counts of this clonotype. This rearrangement joins TRBV20-1 to TRBJ1-6; 10 positions match TRBD1. The CDR3 consists of 14 residues. CDR1 is DFQATT and CDR2 is SNEGSKA in the germline V gene (reference sequence). V lost 6 bases to trimming and J lost 6 bases; unmatched junction nucleotides: 5. In nucleotides, the CDR3 is TGCAGTGCCCGGACAGGGGGGGGTAATTCACCCCTCCACTTT. It codes for CSARTGGGNSPLHF.

In this sample, this clonotype turned up a few times. The chain links TRBV2 to TRBJ2-7, with D hard to call. Trimming took 0 bases from V and 3 from J, leaving 12 bases between them. The CDR3 has 15 residues. CDR1 is SNHLY and CDR2 is FYNNEI in the germline V gene. The CDR3 here is CASSEAGTTVYEQYF. The CDR3 bases are TGTGCCAGCAGTGAAGCCGGTACTACGGTCTACGAGCAGTACTTC. Complete variable domain (other parts from reference TRBV2 and TRBJ2-7): EPEVTQTPSHQVTQMGQEVILRCVPISNHLYFYWYRQILGQKVEFLVSFYNNEISEKSEIFDDQFSVERPDGSNFTLKIRSTKLEDSAMYFCASSEAGTTVYEQYFGPGTRLTVT.

Many counts were recorded for this clonotype. V usage is TRBV28 and J usage is TRBJ2-5; 16 positions agree with TRBD2. The CDR3 is 20 residues long. V was clipped by 3 bases and J by 0 bases; unmatched bases: 10. Germline V lookup: CDR1 MDHEN, CDR2 SYDVKM. CDR3 residues: CASSFPGTSGRAPNQETQYF. The CDR3 nucleotides read TGTGCCAGCAGTTTCCCTGGGACTAGCGGGAGGGCCCCCAACCAAGAGACCCAGTACTTC.

The V gene is TRBV5-1, the J gene TRBJ2-5, with D possibly being TRBD1 (6 bases). This CDR3 has 15 amino acids. Trimming pared 3 bases from V and 0 bases from J, leaving 12 bases between. Looked up from germline, CDR1 is SGHRS and CDR2 is YFSETQ. The CDR3 coding sequence is TGCGCCAGCAGCTCCCAAACAGGGTACCAAGAGACCCAGTACTTC. Amino acids: CASSSQTGYQETQYF.

This clonotype has ten or more counts. The chain uses TRBV11-2 and TRBJ2-7; the match to TRBD2 covers 9 bases. J was trimmed by 7 bases and V by 1 base; bases with no gene match: 8. The CDR3 totals 15 residues. From germline, CDR1 is SGHAT and CDR2 FQNNGV. CDR3 bases: TGTGCCAGCAGCTTAGTTGTACTAGCGGGTTCTGAGCAGTACTTC. This gives the protein CASSLVVLAGSEQYF.

This clonotype was counted many times. The chain employs TRBV28 and TRBJ2-7, with 7 positions matching TRBD1. Germline values: CDR1 MDHEN, CDR2 SYDVKM. The V gene end was trimmed by 2 bases and the J gene end by 1 base; junction bases not matched to a gene: 14. The CDR3 loop spans 18 amino acids. The CDR3 reads CASSLTRTGPLNSYEQYF. For the CDR3, the DNA is TGTGCCAGCAGTTTAACCCGGACAGGTCCGCTTAATTCCTACGAGCAGTACTTC.

This clonotype was recorded a few times. The V and J genes are TRBV6-2 or TRBV6-3 and TRBJ2-7; TRBD2 matches at 7 bases. Germline CDR1 reads MNHEY; CDR2 reads SVGEGT. J gave up 4 bases and V 0 bases, and 18 bases lay outside the gene matches. The CDR3 loop spans 19 amino acids. CDR3 amino acids: CASSYSKGIAGSPEYEQYF. The CDR3 nucleotides are TGTGCCAGCAGTTACTCGAAGGGAATAGCGGGTTCGCCGGAATACGAGCAGTACTTC.

This clonotype was detected many times. The chain uses TRBV20-1 and TRBJ1-4; tentative D call: TRBD1 (6 bases). V gave up 3 bases and J gave up 6 bases, with 14 bases separating them. CDR1 is DFQATT and CDR2 is SNEGSKA in the germline V gene (reference sequence). CDR3 length: 14 residues. CDR3 sequence: CSASKTGGDEKLFF. The CDR3, as DNA: TGCAGTGCTAGCAAGACAGGCGGGGATGAAAAACTGTTTTTT.

The chain carries TRBV3-1 and TRBJ2-1, with 12 bases fitting TRBD2. V gave up 5 bases and J gave up 6 bases; unmatched junction bases: 14. In germline, CDR1 is LGHDT, CDR2 YNNKEL (reference sequence). This CDR3 comprises 18 residues. DNA of the CDR3: TGTGCCAGCAGCTCGCCGGGACTAGCGGGCCGAGGGGGCAATGAGCAGTTCTTC. It yields the protein CASSSPGLAGRGGNEQFF.

The genes are TRBV20-1 and TRBJ1-5; D might be TRBD1 (5 bases). The CDR3 has 13 residues. Germline V gene sequence: CDR1 DFQATT, CDR2 SNEGSKA (reference sequence). Trimming cost V 0 bases and J 7 bases, with 10 bases left between them. The CDR3: CSARDIRGQPQHF. CDR3 sequence (DNA): TGCAGTGCTAGAGACATCCGGGGGCAGCCCCAGCATTTT.

The chain recombines TRBV20-1 with TRBJ2-1; D gene uncertain. Looked up from germline, CDR1 is DFQATT and CDR2 is SNEGSKA (reference sequence). The V gene lost 5 bases and the J gene lost 7 bases, with 12 bases spanning the gap. The CDR3 spans 12 residues. The CDR3 spells CSARSVKNEQFF. The CDR3 region has the DNA TGCAGTGCTCGGTCAGTTAAGAATGAGCAGTTCTTC.

This clonotype was detected only a few times. The chain couples TRBV12-3 or TRBV12-4 to TRBJ1-1; no clear D gene. Trimming shortened V by 7 bases and J by 6 bases, and 21 bases separated the two germline ends. This CDR3 region has 15 residues. CDR3 DNA: TGTGCCAGCAAGATAGGCTATGGTCAGCGGCCTGAAGCTTTCTTT. Translation gives CASKIGYGQRPEAFF.

As to this clonotype: An end of the junction differs from the germline gene, which may be a read error. The chain employs TRBV6-1 and TRBJ2-7; 7 nucleotides match TRBD2. CDR3 length: 14 amino acids. The germline V gene encodes CDR1 MNHNS and CDR2 SASEGT. The DNA for the CDR3 is TGTGCCAGCAGCCGCTTCGGGGGGTCCTGCGAGCAGTACTTC. It codes for CASSRFGGSCEQYF.

On this clonotype: This sequence may be a read error, since a much larger clone differs from it by one base. The CDR3 DNA is TGTGCCAGCAGCATCGACTACTCGAGCTCCTACGAGCAGTGCTTC. Translated: CASSIDYSSSYEQCF. The V and J genes are TRBV6-2 or TRBV6-3 and TRBJ2-7, with TRBD2 as a possible D gene (5 bases). Germline loops: CDR1 MNHEY, CDR2 SVGEGT. CDR3 length equals 15 residues.

This clonotype was detected only once. The rearrangement joins TRBV11-2 to TRBJ2-6; D remains ambiguous. V dropped 2 bases and J dropped 0 bases, with 8 bases sitting between them. Per germline, CDR1 SGHAT and CDR2 FQNNGV. This CDR3 is 16 amino acids long. The CDR3 reads CASSLWQYSGANVLTF. The DNA of the CDR3 is TGTGCCAGCAGCTTATGGCAGTACTCTGGGGCCAACGTCCTGACTTTC.

The table lists this clonotype with a few counts. A read error is possible here, since a much larger clone lies one base away. The chain joins TRBV7-6 to TRBJ2-7, with TRBD2 matching over 13 bases. The V gene's germline CDR1 is SGHVS and CDR2 FNYEAQ. The V gene end was trimmed by 3 bases and the J gene end by 6 bases; junction bases not matched to a gene: 2. The CDR3 is made up of 14 amino acids. The CDR3 coding sequence is TGTGCCAGCAGCTTGACTAGCGGGAGGTCCGAGCAGTACTTC. This translates into CASSLTSGRSEQYF.

This clonotype was seen at least ten times. This chain connects TRBV12-3 or TRBV12-4 to TRBJ1-2; D not resolved. There are 13 residues in the CDR3. The V end lost 2 bases, the J end lost 2 bases, and 6 bases lay between the germline ends. The CDR3 reads CASSLQWNYGYTF. The CDR3 DNA is TGTGCCAGCAGTTTACAGTGGAACTATGGCTACACCTTC.

This clonotype was observed a handful of times. The CDR3 nucleotides read TGTGCCAGCGGTATAGCTCAGCCCCAGCATTTT. This sequence encodes CASGIAQPQHF. The V and J genes are TRBV6-1 and TRBJ1-5, with D unclear. The CDR3 runs 11 residues. CDR1 is MNHNS, CDR2 SASEGT, per germline. Trimming took 8 bases from V and 6 from J, leaving 8 bases between them.

This chain links TRBV4-3 with TRBJ2-7; 7 bases map to TRBD2. The CDR3 is 15 residues long. V was pared by 4 bases and J by 2 bases, with 8 bases of the junction left unmatched. The germline V gene encodes CDR1 LGHNA and CDR2 YSLEER. The CDR3 region has the DNA TGCGCCAGCAGCCCCGGACTAGGTACCGCCTACGAGCAGTACTTC. Translated: CASSPGLGTAYEQYF.